The 30 T cell receptor beta chains reported below all come from one sample, sequenced in a study of blood T cell repertoires in COVID-19. Here immunoSEQ multiplex PCR was the method, and the copy in TCRdb shows in-frame clones only, minus some. The repertoire includes 300,000 to 500,000 clones, more than 75% of them detected once, and over 0.9% sits in the top ten. What was sequenced was PBMCs or T cells enriched from blood (not recorded which). These receptor sequences come from a woman under 40 with acute COVID-19.

This rearrangement joins TRBV15 to TRBJ1-2; TRBD1 matches at 8 bases. The V segment lost 1 base and the J segment 6 bases; nucleotides outside the gene matches: 4. CDR3 length: 14 amino acids. Germline CDR1 LNHNV, CDR2 YYDKDF (reference sequence). CDR3 nucleotide sequence: TGTGCCACCAGCAGAGCACAGGGGGGAGATGGCTACACCTTC. Its protein product is CATSRAQGGDGYTF.

The gene calls are TRBV6-1 and TRBJ2-7, with a possible D match to TRBD1 (8 bases). Looked up from germline, CDR1 is MNHNS and CDR2 is SASEGT. This CDR3 spans 16 amino acids. V shed 3 bases and J shed 2 bases, with 17 bases lying between them. CDR3 nucleotide sequence: TGTGCCAGCAGTGACCGGATTACAGGGGGGGCCTACGAGCAGTACTTC. Its translation is CASSDRITGGAYEQYF.

The chain employs TRBV5-1 and TRBJ1-4; D perhaps matches TRBD1 (6 bases). CDR1 and CDR2 (germline): SGHRS, YFSETQ. Trimming cost V 4 bases and J 1 base, with 11 bases left between them. The CDR3 is 15 residues long. The CDR3 coding sequence is TGCGCCAGCAGCCTTGGACAGCAAACTAATGAAAAACTGTTTTTT. It encodes CASSLGQQTNEKLFF. Full variable domain (remainder filled in from reference TRBV5-1 and TRBJ1-4): KAGVTQTPRYLIKTRGQQVTLSCSPISGHRSVSWYQQTPGQGLQFLFEYFSETQRNKGNFPGRFSGRQFSNSRSEMNVSTLELGDSALYLCASSLGQQTNEKLFFGSGTQLSVL.

This sequence joins TRBV5-1 and TRBJ2-3; D possibly corresponds to TRBD2 (5 bases). V lost 1 base to trimming and J lost 8 bases, with 14 bases between them. This CDR3 region has 14 residues. CDR1 is SGHRS, CDR2 YFSETQ, per germline. CDR3 in amino acids: CASSLIDGGGTQYF. CDR3 sequence (DNA): TGCGCCAGCAGCTTGATCGACGGCGGAGGTACGCAGTATTTT.

V gene TRBV10-1 combines with J gene TRBJ2-1; 8 bases map to TRBD2. The germline gives CDR1 WNHNN, CDR2 SYGVQD (reference sequence). The V gene end was trimmed by 2 bases and the J gene end by 3 bases; junction bases not matched to a gene: 3. This CDR3 region has 15 residues. CDR3 DNA sequence: TGCGCCAGCAGTGAGGGTAGCGGGGACTACAATGAGCAGTTCTTC. It translates to CASSEGSGDYNEQFF.

The chain carries TRBV5-5 and TRBJ2-1, with a possible D match to TRBD2 (6 bases). CDR1 is SGHKS and CDR2 is YYEKEE in the germline V gene (reference sequence). This CDR3 spans 15 amino acids. V lost 6 bases and J lost 6, with 19 bases in between. DNA of the CDR3: TGTGCCAGCACCACCAGACTAGGAGGAATCAATGAGCAGTTCTTC. Its protein is CASTTRLGGINEQFF.

This chain uses TRBV7-3 with TRBJ2-7; 8 bases align to TRBD1. Germline CDR1 reads SGHTA; CDR2 reads FQGTGA. The CDR3 runs to 13 residues. The junction had 2 bases not matched to a gene; V was cut back by 1 base and J by 6 bases. The CDR3, as DNA: TGTGCCAGCAGCTTAAGACAGGGGCGCGAGCAGTACTTC. Protein product: CASSLRQGREQYF.

The chain carries TRBV2 and TRBJ2-7; 15 positions agree with TRBD2. V was pared by 6 bases and J by 3 bases, with 9 bases of the junction left unmatched. CDR3 length: 17 amino acids. The V gene's germline CDR1 is SNHLY and CDR2 FYNNEI. CDR3 in amino acids: CASRPGLAGGGLYEQYF. DNA of the CDR3: TGTGCCAGCAGACCCGGACTAGCGGGGGGGGGCCTCTACGAGCAGTACTTC.

The gene calls are TRBV10-2 and TRBJ1-1, with 9 nucleotides matching TRBD1. CDR1 and CDR2 from the germline V gene are WSHSY and SAAADI. Germline trimming cut 4 bases from V and 1 base from J; bases unmatched to any gene: 1. The CDR3 has 14 residues. As DNA, the CDR3 is TGCGCCAGCAGTGTGGACAGGGGGAACACTGAAGCTTTCTTT. This codes for CASSVDRGNTEAFF.

V and J are TRBV7-2 and TRBJ2-5, with 9 bases matching TRBD1. With 7 bases clipped from V and 5 bases from J, the junction kept 8 bases outside the gene matches. This CDR3 comprises 14 residues. Germline V gene sequence: CDR1 SGHTA, CDR2 FQGNSA. CDR3: CASTNRGQWETQYF. DNA for the CDR3: TGTGCCAGCACCAACAGGGGGCAGTGGGAGACCCAGTACTTC.

The V and J genes are TRBV28 and TRBJ2-4; 9 positions agree with TRBD1. V shed 5 bases and J 15 bases; nucleotides not matched to a gene: 11. Germline CDR1 MDHEN, CDR2 SYDVKM. This CDR3 has 13 residues. CDR3 residues: CASSTRGQGRWYF. CDR3 nucleotides: TGTGCCAGCAGTACGAGGGGACAGGGAAGATGGTACTTC.

This sequence joins TRBV7-6 and TRBJ2-2; 11 bases align to TRBD1. V lost 3 bases and J lost 4; bases outside the gene matches: 7. This CDR3 has 17 amino acids. Germline V CDR1 and CDR2: SGHVS, FNYEAQ. This CDR3 reads CASSFRGQGATTGELFF. The CDR3 nucleotides read TGTGCCAGCAGCTTCCGCGGACAGGGGGCAACCACCGGGGAGCTGTTTTTT.

CDR3 DNA: TGTGCCAGCAGTTTCGCCAGGGGGACCTACGAGCAGTACTTC. Residues: CASSFARGTYEQYF. The chain couples TRBV27 to TRBJ2-7, with 7 nucleotides matching TRBD1. The CDR3 is 14 amino acids. CDR1 is MNHEY and CDR2 is SMNVEV in the germline V gene (reference sequence). V shed 3 bases and J 2 bases; nucleotides not matched to a gene: 4.

The chain carries TRBV11-3 and TRBJ2-7; 9 bases line up with TRBD1. Germline V gives CDR1 SGHNT, CDR2 YENEEA. The J segment lost 1 base and the V segment lost 6 bases, leaving 1 base of the junction unmatched. The CDR3 has 13 amino acids. In DNA form, the CDR3 reads TGTGCCAGCAGGGGACAGGGATCCTACGAGCAGTACTTC. Translated: CASRGQGSYEQYF. The variable domain in full, with the rest retrieved from reference TRBV11-3 and TRBJ2-7, is EAGVVQSPRYKIIEKKQPVAFWCNPISGHNTLYWYLQNLGQGPELLIRYENEEAVDDSQLPKDRFSAERLKGVDSTLKIQPAELGDSAVYLCASRGQGSYEQYFGPGTRLTVT.

The rearrangement links TRBV2 to TRBJ2-7; 7 bases line up with TRBD1. The ends lost 6 bases at V and 3 bases at J; junction bases unmatched: 8. The germline CDR1 and CDR2 sequences are SNHLY and FYNNEI. The CDR3 has 14 residues. The CDR3: CASRVEGADYEQYF. CDR3 bases: TGTGCCAGCAGGGTTGAGGGGGCAGACTACGAGCAGTACTTC. Full variable domain (rest looked up from reference TRBV2 and TRBJ2-7): EPEVTQTPSHQVTQMGQEVILRCVPISNHLYFYWYRQILGQKVEFLVSFYNNEISEKSEIFDDQFSVERPDGSNFTLKIRSTKLEDSAMYFCASRVEGADYEQYFGPGTRLTVT.

The sample holds one count of this clone. The V and J genes are TRBV10-2 and TRBJ2-3, with unresolved D. This CDR3 spans 13 amino acids. Germline CDR1 is WSHSY and CDR2 is SAAADI. V was clipped by 6 bases and J by 1 base, with 8 bases between them. This CDR3 reads CASRYGGTDTQYF. The CDR3 DNA sequence: TGCGCCAGCAGATACGGTGGCACAGATACGCAGTATTTT.

J is TRBJ1-1 and V is TRBV14, with TRBD1 matching 9 bases. V shed 1 base and J 7 bases; nucleotides not matched to a gene: 4. CDR1 is SGHDN, CDR2 FVKESK, per germline. There are 14 residues in the CDR3. Here the CDR3 DNA reads TGTGCCAGCAGCCAAGTTAGACAGGGGGGTGAAGCTTTCTTT. The encoded protein is CASSQVRQGGEAFF.

The gene calls are TRBV30 and TRBJ2-2, with D unclear. Germline-derived CDR1 and CDR2 are GTSNPN and SVGIG (reference sequence). V gave up 0 bases and J gave up 1 base, with 6 bases separating them. CDR3 size: 14 residues. CDR3: CAWSVLLNTGELFF. CDR3 sequence (DNA): TGTGCCTGGAGTGTACTGCTGAACACCGGGGAGCTGTTTTTT.

The chain recombines TRBV18 with TRBJ1-1, with 8 nucleotides matching TRBD1. Germline lookup yields CDR1 KGHSH and CDR2 LQKENI. The V and J ends lost 2 bases and 0 bases, in that order; junction bases with no gene match: 2. This CDR3 has 15 amino acids. The CDR3 loop reads CASSPVTGVNTEAFF. The CDR3 region has the DNA TGTGCCAGCTCACCAGTGACAGGGGTGAACACTGAAGCTTTCTTT.

This chain uses TRBV25-1 with TRBJ2-7; 12 bases map to TRBD1. Trimming removed 3 bases from V and 5 bases from J; junction bases left unmatched: 5. The CDR3 is 15 residues long. The germline gives CDR1 MGHDK, CDR2 SYGVNS. CDR3 coding DNA: TGTGCCAGCAGTGATTGGGGGACAGGGGGCCACGAGCAGTACTTC. It encodes CASSDWGTGGHEQYF.

The gene calls are TRBV27 and TRBJ1-6; a weak D match, TRBD1 (6 bases). The V end lost 4 bases, the J end lost 5 bases, and 12 bases lay between the germline ends. Germline CDR1 is MNHEY and CDR2 is SMNVEV (reference sequence). The CDR3 runs 15 residues. In DNA, the CDR3 is TGTGCCAGCAGTTCCTGGGACACCCATAATTCACCCCTCCACTTT. Translation: CASSSWDTHNSPLHF.

The chain joins TRBV7-3 to TRBJ2-7; 12 nucleotides line up with TRBD2. This CDR3 is 15 amino acids long. V shed 4 bases and J 3 bases; nucleotides not matched to a gene: 4. Germline-derived CDR1 and CDR2 are SGHTA and FQGTGA. CDR3 sequence: CASSSGLAGNYEQYF. For the CDR3, the DNA is TGTGCCAGCAGCTCCGGACTAGCGGGGAACTACGAGCAGTACTTC.

The chain has TRBV5-4 and TRBJ2-7; 10 bases line up with TRBD1. CDR3 size: 16 residues. The germline CDR1 and CDR2 sequences are SGHNT and YYREEE (reference sequence). With V trimmed by 2 bases and J by 4 bases, 9 bases remained unmatched. CDR3 DNA: TGTGCCAGCAGCTTAGGCCGGGACAGGGGATTTTACGAGCAGTACTTC. As protein: CASSLGRDRGFYEQYF. Together with reference TRBV5-4 and TRBJ2-7, the CDR3 gives the full variable domain: ETGVTQSPTHLIKTRGQQVTLRCSSQSGHNTVSWYQQALGQGPQFIFQYYREEENGRGNFPPRFSGLQFPNYSSELNVNALELDDSALYLCASSLGRDRGFYEQYFGPGTRLTVT.

V usage is TRBV21-1 and J usage is TRBJ1-2; the table assigns TRBD1, which was not confirmed against the DNA. TRBV21-1 counts as a pseudogene. There are 15 residues in the CDR3. CDR3 protein: CASSKVGGQTWGYTF. DNA for the CDR3: TGTGCCAGCAGCAAAGTTGGGGGACAGACGTGGGGCTACACCTTC.

This clone was seen a few times. The gene calls are TRBV18 and TRBJ1-6; no clear D. Germline CDR1 reads KGHSH; CDR2 reads LQKENI. V was cut by 6 bases and J by 7 bases, with 13 bases left in between. The CDR3 has 14 amino acids. The CDR3, as DNA: TGTGCCAGCTCCGTCGACAACGGCAATTCACCCCTCCACTTT. Protein: CASSVDNGNSPLHF.

This clone has a single count. V usage is TRBV7-8 and J usage is TRBJ2-5; D perhaps matches TRBD2 (6 bases). The length of the CDR3 is 12 residues. Per the germline V gene, CDR1 is SGHVS and CDR2 is FQNEAQ. V shed 5 bases and J shed 8 bases, with 12 bases lying between them. CDR3 nucleotide sequence: TGTGCCAGCAGCCCCGGAGGGAGAACCCAGTACTTC. Amino acid sequence: CASSPGGRTQYF.

Here the CDR3 DNA reads TGTGCCAGCACAAAAGGGGACAGGGGAAGGAAGGATGGGAATGAGCAGTTCTTC. Translated, it gives CASTKGDRGRKDGNEQFF. V and J are TRBV9 and TRBJ2-1, with 10 positions matching TRBD1. After removal of 6 bases from V and 7 bases from J, the junction contained 19 bases not matched to a gene. The germline CDR1 and CDR2 sequences are SGDLS and YYNGEE. This CDR3 comprises 18 residues.

The genes are TRBV23-1 and TRBJ2-7; 7 bases are shared with TRBD2. TRBV23-1 carries the ORF label, with uncertain function. This CDR3 spans 11 amino acids. Unmatched junction bases numbered 9, after V lost 10 bases and J lost 9 bases. Here the CDR3 reads CATTGPGGQYF. CDR3 coding DNA: TGCGCCACGACCGGGCCGGGGGGGCAGTACTTC.

This rearrangement joins TRBV5-1 to TRBJ1-1; 8 bases line up with TRBD1. Trimming took 0 bases from V and 1 from J; bases not matched to a gene: 2. Germline assignment: CDR1 SGHRS and CDR2 YFSETQ. CDR3 size: 15 residues. The CDR3 nucleotides are TGCGCCAGCAGCTTGGGGGACAGGCCGAACACTGAAGCTTTCTTT. Translated: CASSLGDRPNTEAFF.

The rearrangement links TRBV5-4 to TRBJ2-2; TRBD1 is a possible D gene (6 bases). The V end lost 4 bases, the J end lost 4 bases, and 14 bases lay between the germline ends. The CDR3 covers 15 residues. Germline V gene sequence: CDR1 SGHNT, CDR2 YYREEE (reference sequence). CDR3 nucleotides: TGTGCCAGCAGCCATGGGGGCCGCATCACCGGGGAGCTGTTTTTT. Amino acid sequence: CASSHGGRITGELFF. The full variable domain, its missing parts supplied by reference TRBV5-4 and TRBJ2-2, is ETGVTQSPTHLIKTRGQQVTLRCSSQSGHNTVSWYQQALGQGPQFIFQYYREEENGRGNFPPRFSGLQFPNYSSELNVNALELDDSALYLCASSHGGRITGELFFGEGSRLTVL.